What follows are 19 T cell receptor beta chains derived from one specimen sequenced in a study of cytomegalovirus exposure and HLA in healthy donors. PCR was performed using 60 Vbeta and 13 Jbeta primers. The table came from immunoSEQ multiplex PCR; TCRdb's copy has only in-frame clones and leaves some out. Altogether 150,000 or so clones are present, roughly four fifths being singletons, with the ten largest covering around 3.1%. The sequencing sample was made of PBMCs. The origin of the receptors is a woman in her 40s in good health and CMV-seronegative.

This sequence joins TRBV28 and TRBJ1-6; TRBD1 might be the D (5 bases). The V and J ends lost 6 bases and 11 bases respectively, with 14 bases between them. The CDR3 totals 13 residues. The germline V gene encodes CDR1 MDHEN and CDR2 SYDVKM. As DNA, the CDR3 is TGTGCCAGCAGCCGTCAGGGATTTACACCCCTCCACTTT. This translates into CASSRQGFTPLHF.

This clone was observed a handful of times. Different DNA sequences within this sample yield the same CDR3. The rearrangement joins TRBV9 to TRBJ2-5; TRBD2 matches at 7 bases. Germline values: CDR1 SGDLS, CDR2 YYNGEE. V was pared by 0 bases and J by 3 bases, with 2 bases of the junction left unmatched. The CDR3 runs 14 residues. The CDR3 loop is CASSVGLAEETQYF. DNA for the CDR3: TGTGCCAGCAGCGTAGGGCTAGCGGAAGAGACCCAGTACTTC.

This chain connects TRBV11-2 to TRBJ1-2; possible D gene TRBD1, 6 bases. V lost 5 bases and J lost 8, with 24 bases in between. This CDR3 contains 16 residues. The germline gives CDR1 SGHAT, CDR2 FQNNGV. The CDR3: CASSPQGSVVRLGYTF. The CDR3 DNA reads TGTGCCAGCAGCCCCCAGGGGTCCGTAGTGCGGTTGGGCTACACCTTC.

This clone came up a few times. V and J are TRBV6-1 and TRBJ2-5, with a possible D match to TRBD1 (6 bases). CDR1 and CDR2 (germline): MNHNS, SASEGT. This CDR3 comprises 14 residues. V dropped 3 bases and J dropped 5 bases, with 13 bases sitting between them. CDR3 sequence (DNA): TGTGCCAGCAGTGAGGGTGGGGGCTGGGAGACCCAGTACTTC. It translates to CASSEGGGWETQYF.

The V call is TRBV7-8, the J call TRBJ1-5, with 9 bases lining up with TRBD1. The CDR3 sequence is 16 residues long. CDR1 is SGHVS and CDR2 is FQNEAQ in the germline V gene. Germline trimming cut 5 bases from V and 1 base from J; bases unmatched to any gene: 6. CDR3 in DNA: TGTGCCAGCAGCACAAGGACAGGGGAAAGCAATCAGCCCCAGCATTTT. Its protein product is CASSTRTGESNQPQHF.

The chain combines TRBV18 with TRBJ2-5; no definite D call. The CDR3 runs to 15 residues. Germline V lookup: CDR1 KGHSH, CDR2 LQKENI. V dropped 1 base and J dropped 5 bases, with 14 bases sitting between them. CDR3 region: CASSPRSGYGETQYF. The CDR3 DNA follows: TGTGCCAGCTCACCACGTTCCGGGTACGGGGAGACCCAGTACTTC.

This chain uses TRBV12-5 with TRBJ2-7; weak D call: TRBD1 (6 bases). The germline CDR1 and CDR2 sequences are LGHNT and FRNRAP. This CDR3 region has 11 residues. Trimming cost V 5 bases and J 4 bases, with 6 bases left between them. The CDR3 nucleotides read TGTGCTAGTGGTACAGGGTACGAGCAGTACTTC. Translation gives CASGTGYEQYF.

The chain carries TRBV18 and TRBJ1-2; 8 nucleotides align to TRBD1. CDR1 is KGHSH, CDR2 LQKENI, per germline. The CDR3 loop spans 14 amino acids. V was pared by 3 bases and J by 7 bases, with 7 bases of the junction left unmatched. The CDR3 loop is CASSPLDRESGYTF. For the CDR3, the DNA is TGTGCCAGCTCACCCCTGGACAGGGAATCTGGCTACACCTTC.

This rearrangement joins TRBV18 to TRBJ1-5, with TRBD1 matching 7 bases. Unmatched junction bases numbered 8, after V lost 9 bases and J lost 3 bases. Germline assignment: CDR1 KGHSH and CDR2 LQKENI. There are 14 residues in the CDR3. The CDR3 DNA sequence: TGTGCCAGTGCCAGGACAGGCGACAATCAGCCCCAGCATTTT. Residues: CASARTGDNQPQHF.

The chain has TRBV4-1 and TRBJ2-2, with TRBD2 matching 7 bases. Germline CDR1 is MGHRA and CDR2 is YSYEKL. The CDR3 totals 15 residues. J lost 5 bases, V lost 6 bases, and 9 bases had no gene match. CDR3 nucleotide sequence: TGCGCCAGCAGGCTTCCGGGGGGTAAGACCGGGGAGCTGTTTTTT. Protein: CASRLPGGKTGELFF.

The CDR3 DNA follows: TGCGCCAGCACCCATCAACAGGGGGTCGGAAACACCATATATTTT. It codes for CASTHQQGVGNTIYF. The V gene is TRBV10-2, the J gene TRBJ1-3; TRBD1 agrees at 8 bases. J lost 4 bases, V lost 7 bases, and 9 bases had no gene match. The CDR3 contains 15 residues. From germline, CDR1 is WSHSY and CDR2 SAAADI.

The rearrangement uses TRBV6-4 and TRBJ2-5; maybe TRBD2 (5 bases). The germline V gene has CDR1 MRHNA and CDR2 SNTAGT. This CDR3 region has 13 residues. V lost 6 bases and J 2 bases, leaving 10 bases between the germline ends. The CDR3 nucleotides are TGTGCCAGCAGCCGCGGGCAACAAGAGACCCAGTACTTC. Encoded protein: CASSRGQQETQYF.

This chain uses TRBV6-5 with TRBJ1-1; D gene unclear. Germline CDR1 and CDR2: MNHEY and SVGAGI. The germline V and J ends were trimmed by 7 bases and 1 base, with 10 bases remaining between them. This CDR3 comprises 13 residues. The CDR3 DNA is TGTGCCAGCATAAAGACGGGGAACACTGAAGCTTTCTTT. Encoded protein: CASIKTGNTEAFF.

V gene TRBV7-9 combines with J gene TRBJ1-4; 7 bases fit TRBD1. Looked up from germline, CDR1 is SEHNR and CDR2 is FQNEAQ (reference sequence). The ends lost 0 bases at V and 4 bases at J; junction bases unmatched: 11. The CDR3 spans 18 residues. The CDR3 protein is CASSLAGLSGTDNEKLFF. The CDR3 bases are TGTGCCAGCAGCTTAGCGGGTTTATCTGGGACAGATAATGAAAAACTGTTTTTT.

The gene calls are TRBV10-1 and TRBJ2-7; a weak D match, TRBD1 (5 bases). The V and J ends lost 0 bases and 5 bases respectively, with 14 bases between them. Germline V gene lookup returns CDR1 WNHNN and CDR2 SYGVQD (reference sequence). The length of the CDR3 is 15 residues. In DNA, the CDR3 is TGCGCCAGCAGTGAGTCAGGGGCAGATTGGCACGAGCAGTACTTC. Protein sequence: CASSESGADWHEQYF.

V is TRBV4-1 and J is TRBJ1-5; D gene uncertain. CDR3 length: 20 residues. The V and J ends lost 4 bases and 3 bases respectively, with 28 bases between them. In germline, CDR1 is MGHRA, CDR2 YSYEKL. This CDR3 reads CASSRRQGGPSGMANQPQHF. The CDR3 nucleotides read TGCGCCAGCAGCCGCCGCCAAGGCGGGCCCTCAGGAATGGCCAATCAGCCCCAGCATTTT.

This clone was found a few times. This chain uses TRBV4-2 with TRBJ2-3, with 10 bases aligning to TRBD2. Germline CDR1 and CDR2: LGHNA and YNFKEQ. J was trimmed by 1 base and V by 4 bases; bases with no gene match: 11. This CDR3 contains 18 residues. CDR3 coding DNA: TGTGCCAGCAGCCCCCCCCCGGGTACTAGCGGGGGCACAGATACGCAGTATTTT. Translating gives CASSPPPGTSGGTDTQYF.

V and J are TRBV9 and TRBJ2-5; 7 bases fit TRBD2. Looked up from germline, CDR1 is SGDLS and CDR2 is YYNGEE. The CDR3 has 16 amino acids. The J segment lost 2 bases and the V segment lost 4 bases, leaving 11 bases of the junction unmatched. CDR3 sequence reads: CASSPGTSEGQETQYF. The CDR3 region has the DNA TGTGCCAGCAGCCCCGGTACTAGCGAAGGGCAAGAGACCCAGTACTTC.

The chain recombines TRBV18 with TRBJ2-3; TRBD2 is a possible D gene (6 bases). There are 15 residues in the CDR3. Germline values: CDR1 KGHSH, CDR2 LQKENI. Deletions cut 6 bases from V and 0 bases from J, with 13 bases between. In DNA form, the CDR3 reads TGTGCCAGCTCCGAATTGGGGACTAGCACAGATACGCAGTATTTT. This translates into CASSELGTSTDTQYF. Together with reference TRBV18 and TRBJ2-3, the CDR3 gives the full variable domain: NAGVMQNPRHLVRRRGQEARLRCSPMKGHSHVYWYRQLPEEGLKFMVYLQKENIIDESGMPKERFSAEFPKEGPSILRIQQVVRGDSAAYFCASSELGTSTDTQYFGPGTRLTVL.